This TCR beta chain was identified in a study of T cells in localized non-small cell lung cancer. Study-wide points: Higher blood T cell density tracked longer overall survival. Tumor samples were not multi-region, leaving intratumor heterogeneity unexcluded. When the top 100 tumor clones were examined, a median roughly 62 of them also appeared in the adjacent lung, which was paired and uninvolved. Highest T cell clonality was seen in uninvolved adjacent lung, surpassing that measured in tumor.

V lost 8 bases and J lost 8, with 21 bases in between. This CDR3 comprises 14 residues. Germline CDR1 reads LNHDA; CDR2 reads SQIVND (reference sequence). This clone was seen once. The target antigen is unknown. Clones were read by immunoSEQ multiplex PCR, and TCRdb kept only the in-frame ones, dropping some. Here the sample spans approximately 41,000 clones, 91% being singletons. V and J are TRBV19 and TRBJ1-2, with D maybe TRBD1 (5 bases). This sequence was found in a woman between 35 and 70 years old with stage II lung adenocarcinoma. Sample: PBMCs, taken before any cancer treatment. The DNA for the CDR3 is TGTGCCAGTTCCCGAGGGACGGTCGGGGGAGGCTACACCTTC. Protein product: CASSRGTVGGGYTF.